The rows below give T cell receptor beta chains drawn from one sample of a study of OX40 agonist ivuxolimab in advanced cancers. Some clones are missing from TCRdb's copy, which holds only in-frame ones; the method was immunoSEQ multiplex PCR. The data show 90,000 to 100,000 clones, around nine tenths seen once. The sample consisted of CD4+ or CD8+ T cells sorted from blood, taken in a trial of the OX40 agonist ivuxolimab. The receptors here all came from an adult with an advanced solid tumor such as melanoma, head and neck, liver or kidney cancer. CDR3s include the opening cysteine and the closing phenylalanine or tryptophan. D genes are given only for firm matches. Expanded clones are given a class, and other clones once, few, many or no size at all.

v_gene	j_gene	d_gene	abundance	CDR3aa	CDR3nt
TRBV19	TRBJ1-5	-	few	CASSRGGGSNQPQHF	TGTGCCAGTAGCCGAGGAGGGGGGAGCAATCAGCCCCAGCATTTT
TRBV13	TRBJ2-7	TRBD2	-	CASSLPGLAGSLGEQYF	TGTGCCAGCAGCTTGCCGGGACTAGCGGGATCTCTCGGCGAGCAGTACTTC
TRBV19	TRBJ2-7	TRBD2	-	CASSIAGLEGEQYF	TGTGCCAGTAGTATAGCTGGACTAGAGGGCGAGCAGTACTTC
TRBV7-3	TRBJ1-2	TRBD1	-	CASSWDRGRGGYTF	TGTGCCAGCAGCTGGGACAGAGGCCGGGGCGGCTACACCTTC
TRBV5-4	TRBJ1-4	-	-	CASSTSGPNEKLFF	TGTGCCAGCAGCACCTCCGGGCCTAATGAAAAACTGTTTTTT
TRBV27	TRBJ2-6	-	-	CASSHWTGANVLTF	TGTGCCAGCAGTCACTGGACCGGGGCCAACGTCCTGACTTTC
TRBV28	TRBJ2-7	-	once	CASSSGGLTYEQYF	TGTGCCAGCAGTTCGGGTGGGCTAACCTACGAGCAGTACTTC
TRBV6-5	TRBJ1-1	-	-	CASSYSQGSTEAFF	TGTGCCAGCAGTTACAGCCAGGGATCAACTGAAGCTTTCTTT
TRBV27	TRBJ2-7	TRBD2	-	CASTSGRAEVREQYF	TGTGCCAGCACTAGCGGGAGGGCAGAGGTACGCGAGCAGTACTTC
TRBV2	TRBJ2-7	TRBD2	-	CASTRTGGSTYEQYF	TGTGCCAGCACCCGGACGGGGGGTAGTACTTACGAGCAGTACTTC
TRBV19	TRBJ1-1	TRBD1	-	CASSAGTGGTEAFF	TGTGCCAGTAGTGCGGGGACAGGGGGGACTGAAGCTTTCTTT
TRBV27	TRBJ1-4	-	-	CASSRWTEKEKLFF	TGTGCCAGCAGCCGGTGGACTGAGAAAGAAAAACTGTTTTTT
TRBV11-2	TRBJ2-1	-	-	CASSLDGLTYNEQFF	TGTGCCAGCAGCTTAGATGGACTCACCTACAATGAGCAGTTCTTC
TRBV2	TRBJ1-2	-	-	CASSEAGGGPWRGYTF	TGTGCCAGCAGTGAAGCAGGGGGGGGTCCCTGGCGGGGCTACACCTTC
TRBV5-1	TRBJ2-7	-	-	CASSSRTTYEQYF	TGCGCCAGCAGCTCCCGGACAACCTACGAGCAGTACTTC
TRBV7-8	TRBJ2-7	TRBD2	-	CASRARREGSYEQYF	TGTGCCAGCCGAGCCCGGCGGGAGGGCTCCTACGAGCAGTACTTC
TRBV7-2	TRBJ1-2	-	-	CASSPGASSPYGYTF	TGTGCCAGCAGCCCCGGTGCTTCCAGCCCCTATGGCTACACCTTC
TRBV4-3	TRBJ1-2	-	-	CASSQAAGTGHGYTF	TGCGCCAGCAGCCAGGCCGCTGGAACCGGCCATGGCTACACCTTC
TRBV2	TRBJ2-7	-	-	CASSLRGVDEQYF	TGTGCCAGCAGTCTGCGAGGGGTCGACGAGCAGTACTTC
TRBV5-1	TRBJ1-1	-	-	CASSLGAPGSTEAFF	TGCGCCAGCAGCTTGGGGGCGCCGGGGAGCACTGAAGCTTTCTTT
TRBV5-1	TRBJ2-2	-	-	CASSLGGLSTGELFF	TGCGCCAGCAGCTTGGGAGGACTATCCACCGGGGAGCTGTTTTTT
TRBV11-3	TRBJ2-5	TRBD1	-	CASSPGTGGETQYF	TGTGCCAGCAGCCCCGGGACAGGGGGGGAGACCCAGTACTTC
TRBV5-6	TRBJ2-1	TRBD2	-	CASSLVPSGTGHEQFF	TGTGCCAGCAGCTTGGTACCTAGCGGGACGGGTCATGAGCAGTTCTTC
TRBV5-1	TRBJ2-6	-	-	CASSYTGSGANVLTF	TGCGCCAGCAGCTATACAGGCTCTGGGGCCAACGTCCTGACTTTC
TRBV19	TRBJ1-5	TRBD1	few	CASRGQGRQPQHF	TGTGCCAGTCGGGGACAGGGCAGGCAGCCCCAGCATTTT
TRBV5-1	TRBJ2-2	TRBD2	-	CASSLGLTSGRSGELFF	TGCGCCAGCAGCTTGGGGCTCACTAGCGGGAGATCCGGGGAGCTGTTTTTT
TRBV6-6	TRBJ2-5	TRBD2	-	CASSYREGGETQYF	TGTGCCAGCAGTTACCGGGAGGGGGGAGAGACCCAGTACTTC
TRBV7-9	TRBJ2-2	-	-	CASSLRETGELFF	TGTGCCAGCAGCTTAAGAGAAACCGGGGAGCTGTTTTTT
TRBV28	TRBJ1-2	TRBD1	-	CASSFLSRTGDGYTF	TGTGCCAGCAGTTTTCTCAGCAGGACAGGGGATGGCTACACCTTC
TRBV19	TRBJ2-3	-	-	CASSMAAGDTQYF	TGTGCCAGTAGTATGGCGGCCGGGGATACGCAGTATTTT
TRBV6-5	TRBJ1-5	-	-	CASRDNRESHQPQHF	TGTGCCAGCCGCGACAACCGCGAGTCACATCAGCCCCAGCATTTT
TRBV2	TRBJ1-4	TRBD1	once	CASIPGTGVGEKLFF	TGTGCCAGCATCCCCGGGACAGGGGTTGGTGAAAAACTGTTTTTT
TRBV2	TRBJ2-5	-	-	CASVPGSETQYF	TGTGCCAGCGTACCCGGGTCCGAGACCCAGTACTTC
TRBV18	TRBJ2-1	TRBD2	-	CASSPPGRNSYNEQFF	TGTGCCAGCTCACCACCCGGGAGGAACTCCTACAATGAGCAGTTCTTC
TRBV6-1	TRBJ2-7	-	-	CASSGRVFEQYF	TGTGCCAGCAGTGGGAGGGTATTCGAGCAGTACTTC
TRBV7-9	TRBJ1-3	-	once	CASSSLRRQDSGNTIYF	TGTGCCAGCAGCTCCCTACGGCGACAGGACTCTGGAAACACCATATATTTT
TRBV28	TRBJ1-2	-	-	CASSLQQGNYGYTF	TGTGCCAGCAGTTTGCAACAGGGAAACTATGGCTACACCTTC
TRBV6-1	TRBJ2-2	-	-	CASREEGGTANTGELFF	TGTGCCAGCAGAGAAGAGGGGGGGACAGCAAACACCGGGGAGCTGTTTTTT
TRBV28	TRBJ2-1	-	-	CASSFYTSSNEQFF	TGTGCCAGCAGTTTTTATACTAGTTCCAATGAGCAGTTCTTC
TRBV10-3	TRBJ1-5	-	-	CAISDGVGAARNQPQHF	TGTGCCATCAGTGACGGGGTTGGAGCAGCGCGCAATCAGCCCCAGCATTTT
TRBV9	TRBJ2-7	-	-	CASSAYTGYEQYF	TGTGCCAGCAGCGCGTATACAGGGTACGAGCAGTACTTC
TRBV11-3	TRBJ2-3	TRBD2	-	CASSRTSGITDTQYF	TGTGCCAGCAGTCGGACTAGCGGGATCACAGATACGCAGTATTTT
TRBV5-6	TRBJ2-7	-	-	CASSPKGSYEQYF	TGTGCCAGCAGCCCTAAGGGGTCCTACGAGCAGTACTTC
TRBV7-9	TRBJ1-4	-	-	CASSPNGGTNEKLFF	TGTGCCAGCAGCCCCAACGGGGGGACTAATGAAAAACTGTTTTTT
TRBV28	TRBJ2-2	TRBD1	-	CASSFSGGVGTGELFF	TGTGCCAGCAGTTTTTCAGGGGGCGTCGGCACCGGGGAGCTGTTTTTT
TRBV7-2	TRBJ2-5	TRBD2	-	CASSLAFGGRVETQYF	TGTGCCAGCAGCTTAGCTTTTGGCGGGAGGGTAGAGACCCAGTACTTC
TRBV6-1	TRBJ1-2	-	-	CASSEAMGGSQGYTF	TGTGCCAGCAGTGAAGCCATGGGGGGCTCTCAAGGCTACACCTTC
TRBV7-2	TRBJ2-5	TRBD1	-	CASSSGTGGVKTQYF	TGTGCCAGCAGCTCTGGGACAGGGGGCGTGAAGACCCAGTACTTC
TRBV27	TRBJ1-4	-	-	CASSSPSSNEKLFF	TGTGCCAGCAGTTCGCCCAGTTCTAATGAAAAACTGTTTTTT
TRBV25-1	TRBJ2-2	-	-	CASSRGRGTNTGELFF	TGTGCCAGCAGCAGGGGTAGAGGGACCAACACCGGGGAGCTGTTTTTT
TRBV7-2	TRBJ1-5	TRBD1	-	CASSPTGGLNQPQHF	TGTGCCAGCAGCCCAACAGGGGGCCTAAATCAGCCCCAGCATTTT
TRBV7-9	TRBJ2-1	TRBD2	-	CASSARMGLAAYNEQFF	TGTGCCAGCAGCGCGAGGATGGGACTAGCGGCCTACAATGAGCAGTTCTTC
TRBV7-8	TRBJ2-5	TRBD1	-	CASSLTGTGTQETQYF	TGTGCCAGCAGCCTGACTGGGACAGGGACTCAAGAGACCCAGTACTTC
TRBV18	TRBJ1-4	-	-	CASSPPGGEKLFF	TGTGCCAGCTCACCACCCGGCGGTGAAAAACTGTTTTTT
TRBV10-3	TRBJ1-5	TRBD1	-	CAIRGQGGNQPQHF	TGTGCCATCAGGGGACAGGGGGGCAATCAGCCCCAGCATTTT
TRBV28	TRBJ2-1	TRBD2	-	CASSLGAASGYNEQFF	TGTGCCAGCAGCCTAGGAGCGGCTAGCGGCTACAATGAGCAGTTCTTC